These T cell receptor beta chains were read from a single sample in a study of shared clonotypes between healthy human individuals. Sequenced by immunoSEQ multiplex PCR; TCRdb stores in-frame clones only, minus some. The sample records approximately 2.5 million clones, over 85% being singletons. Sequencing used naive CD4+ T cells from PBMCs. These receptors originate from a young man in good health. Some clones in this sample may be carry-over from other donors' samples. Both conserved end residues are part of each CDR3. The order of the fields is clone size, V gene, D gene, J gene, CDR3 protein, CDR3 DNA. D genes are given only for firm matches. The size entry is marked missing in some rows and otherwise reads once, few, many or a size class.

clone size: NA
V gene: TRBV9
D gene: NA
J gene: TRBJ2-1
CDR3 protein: CASSDDMSSYNEQFF
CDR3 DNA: TGTGCCAGCAGCGATGACATGAGCTCCTACAATGAGCAGTTCTTC

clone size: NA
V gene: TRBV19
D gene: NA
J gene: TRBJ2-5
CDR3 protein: CATTQGGTRETQYF
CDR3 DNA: TGTGCCACGACCCAAGGGGGGACGAGGGAGACCCAGTACTTC

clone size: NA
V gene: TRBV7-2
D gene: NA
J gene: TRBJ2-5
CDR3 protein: CASSFSGVETQYF
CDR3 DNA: TGTGCCAGCAGCTTTTCAGGGGTGGAGACCCAGTACTTC

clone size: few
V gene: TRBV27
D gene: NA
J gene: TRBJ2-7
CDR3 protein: CASSPAGSYEQYF
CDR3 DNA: TGTGCCAGCAGCCCCGCCGGGTCCTACGAGCAGTACTTC

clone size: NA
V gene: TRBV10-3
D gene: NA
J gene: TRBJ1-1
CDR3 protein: CAISESDGEAFF
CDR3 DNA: TGTGCCATCAGTGAGTCGGACGGTGAAGCTTTCTTT

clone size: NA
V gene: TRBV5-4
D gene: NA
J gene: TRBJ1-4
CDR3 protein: CASSDEDGEKLFF
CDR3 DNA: TGTGCCAGCAGTGATGAGGACGGTGAAAAACTGTTTTTT

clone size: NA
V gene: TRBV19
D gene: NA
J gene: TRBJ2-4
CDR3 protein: CASSIDHPRTGFAAAKNIQYF
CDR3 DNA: TGTGCCAGTAGTATAGATCATCCTCGCACCGGCTTTGCGGCAGCCAAAAACATTCAGTACTTC

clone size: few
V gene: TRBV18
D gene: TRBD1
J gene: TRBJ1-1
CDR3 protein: CASRSGTGNTEAFF
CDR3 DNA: TGTGCCAGCCGCTCCGGGACAGGGAACACTGAAGCTTTCTTT

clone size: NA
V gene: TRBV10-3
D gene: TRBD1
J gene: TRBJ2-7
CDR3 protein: CAIAGTGRGEQYF
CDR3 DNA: TGTGCCATCGCCGGGACAGGGCGTGGCGAGCAGTACTTC

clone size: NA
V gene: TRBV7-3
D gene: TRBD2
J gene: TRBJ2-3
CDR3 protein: CASSLRLAGATDTQYF
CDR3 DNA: TGTGCCAGCAGCCTTAGACTAGCGGGAGCCACAGATACGCAGTATTTT

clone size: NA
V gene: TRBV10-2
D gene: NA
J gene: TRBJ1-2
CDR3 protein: CASIAGRDYGYAF
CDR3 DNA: TGCGCCAGCATTGCAGGGAGGGACTATGGCTACGCCTTC

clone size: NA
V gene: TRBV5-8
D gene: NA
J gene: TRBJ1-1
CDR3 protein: CASSRRRNTEAFF
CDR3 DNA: TGTGCCAGCAGCAGACGGCGGAACACTGAAGCTTTCTTT

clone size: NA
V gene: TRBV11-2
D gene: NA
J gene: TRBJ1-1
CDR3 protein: CASSSSTLNTEAFF
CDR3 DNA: TGTGCCAGCAGCTCTTCCACCTTGAACACTGAAGCTTTCTTT

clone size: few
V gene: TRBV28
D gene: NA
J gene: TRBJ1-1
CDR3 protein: CASSSAFMNTEAFF
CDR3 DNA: TGTGCCAGCAGTTCAGCTTTCATGAACACTGAAGCTTTCTTT

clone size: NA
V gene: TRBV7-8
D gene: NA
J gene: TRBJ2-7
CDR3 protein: CASSLEGALSF
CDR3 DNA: TGTGCCAGCAGCTTGGAGGGGGCTCTGAGCTTC

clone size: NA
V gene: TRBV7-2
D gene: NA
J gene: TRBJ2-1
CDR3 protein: CASSSERSSYNEQFF
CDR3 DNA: TGTGCCAGCAGCTCAGAGCGCAGCTCCTACAATGAGCAGTTCTTC

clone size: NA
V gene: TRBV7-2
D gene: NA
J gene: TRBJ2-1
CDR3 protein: CASSLAGASYNEQFF
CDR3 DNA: TGTGCCAGCAGCTTAGCGGGAGCCTCCTACAATGAGCAGTTCTTC

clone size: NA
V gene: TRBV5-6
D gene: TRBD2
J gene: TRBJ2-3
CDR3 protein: CASSFHGGGVQYF
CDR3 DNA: TGTGCCAGCAGCTTCCACGGCGGGGGAGTGCAGTATTTT

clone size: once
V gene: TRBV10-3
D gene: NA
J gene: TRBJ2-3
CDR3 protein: CAILMPPDTQYF
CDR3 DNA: TGTGCCATACTGATGCCGCCAGATACGCAGTATTTT

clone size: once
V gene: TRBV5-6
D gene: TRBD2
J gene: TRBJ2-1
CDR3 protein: CASSLGSGRAVFF
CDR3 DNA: TGTGCCAGCAGCTTGGGGAGCGGGAGGGCCGTCTTCTTC

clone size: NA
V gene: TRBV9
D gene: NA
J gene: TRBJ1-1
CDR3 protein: CASSYQGNTEAFF
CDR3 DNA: TGTGCCAGCAGCTACCAGGGGAACACTGAAGCTTTCTTT

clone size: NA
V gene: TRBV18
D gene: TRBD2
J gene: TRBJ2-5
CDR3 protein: CASSPPATSGRAQETQYF
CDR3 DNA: TGTGCCAGCTCACCACCGGCAACTAGCGGGAGGGCCCAAGAGACCCAGTACTTC

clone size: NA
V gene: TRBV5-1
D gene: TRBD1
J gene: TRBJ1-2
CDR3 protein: CASSPEGGNYGYTF
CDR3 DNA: TGCGCCAGCAGCCCCGAAGGGGGCAACTATGGCTACACCTTC

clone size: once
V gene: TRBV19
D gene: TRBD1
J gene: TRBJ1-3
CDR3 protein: CASSILGTDSGNTIYF
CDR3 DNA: TGTGCCAGTAGTATCTTGGGGACAGACTCTGGAAACACCATATATTTT

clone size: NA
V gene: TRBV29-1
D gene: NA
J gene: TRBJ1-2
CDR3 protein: CSVEGLNGYTF
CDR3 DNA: TGCAGCGTGGAGGGGCTCAATGGCTACACCTTC

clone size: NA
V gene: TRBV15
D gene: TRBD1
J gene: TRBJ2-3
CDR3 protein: CATSRDRGRGLTDTQYF
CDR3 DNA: TGTGCCACCAGCAGGGACAGGGGGCGCGGCCTCACAGATACGCAGTATTTT

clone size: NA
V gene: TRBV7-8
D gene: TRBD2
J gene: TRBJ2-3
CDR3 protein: CASSTFPSGSITDTQYF
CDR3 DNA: TGTGCCAGCAGCACCTTCCCTAGCGGGAGTATCACAGATACGCAGTATTTT

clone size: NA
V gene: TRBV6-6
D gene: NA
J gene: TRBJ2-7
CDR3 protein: CASNSIYEQYF
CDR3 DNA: TGTGCCAGCAACAGTATCTACGAGCAGTACTTC

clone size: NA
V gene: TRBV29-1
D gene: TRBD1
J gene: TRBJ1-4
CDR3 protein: CSVGGQGGDGEKLFF
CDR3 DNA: TGCAGCGTTGGCGGACAGGGGGGAGATGGTGAAAAACTGTTTTTT

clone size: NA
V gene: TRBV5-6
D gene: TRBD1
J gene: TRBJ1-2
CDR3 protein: CASSMDRGYGYTF
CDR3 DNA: TGTGCCAGCAGCATGGACAGGGGCTATGGCTACACCTTC

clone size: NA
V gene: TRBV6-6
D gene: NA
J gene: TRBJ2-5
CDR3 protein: CASSYGPRRVETQYF
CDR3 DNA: TGTGCCAGCAGTTACGGGCCCCGCAGGGTCGAGACCCAGTACTTC

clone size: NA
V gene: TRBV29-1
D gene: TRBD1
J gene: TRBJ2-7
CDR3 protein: CSVTPGTGSYEQYF
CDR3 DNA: TGCAGCGTCACCCCCGGGACAGGTTCCTACGAGCAGTACTTC

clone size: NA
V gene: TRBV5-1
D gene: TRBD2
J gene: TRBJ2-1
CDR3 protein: CASSLILAGGGNEQFF
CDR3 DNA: TGCGCCAGCAGCTTAATACTAGCGGGAGGTGGGAATGAGCAGTTCTTC

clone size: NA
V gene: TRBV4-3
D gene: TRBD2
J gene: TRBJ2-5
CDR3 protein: CASSQGGGVRRETQYF
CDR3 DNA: TGCGCCAGCAGCCAGGGGGGAGGGGTTAGGAGGGAGACCCAGTACTTC

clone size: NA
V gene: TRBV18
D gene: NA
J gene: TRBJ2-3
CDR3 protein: CASSPSIDTQYF
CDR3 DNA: TGTGCCAGCTCACCCTCCATTGATACGCAGTATTTT

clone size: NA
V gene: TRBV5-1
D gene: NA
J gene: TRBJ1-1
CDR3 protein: CASSLYSQTEAFF
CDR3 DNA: TGCGCCAGCAGCTTGTACAGCCAAACTGAAGCTTTCTTT

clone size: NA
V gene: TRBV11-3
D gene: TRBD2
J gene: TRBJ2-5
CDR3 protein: CASSFSSGGGETQYF
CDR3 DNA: TGTGCCAGCAGCTTCTCTAGCGGAGGAGGAGAGACCCAGTACTTC

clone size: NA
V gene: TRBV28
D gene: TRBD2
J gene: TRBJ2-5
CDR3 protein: CASSPTSGLGETQYF
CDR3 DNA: TGTGCCAGCAGTCCTACTAGCGGGCTGGGAGAGACCCAGTACTTC

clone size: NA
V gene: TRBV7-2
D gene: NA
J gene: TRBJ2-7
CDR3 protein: CASSLANRYEQYF
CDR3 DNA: TGTGCCAGCAGCTTAGCTAACCGCTACGAGCAGTACTTC

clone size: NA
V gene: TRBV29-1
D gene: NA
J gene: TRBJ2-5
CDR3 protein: CSASRQGGQETQYF
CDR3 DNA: TGCAGCGCGTCCCGGCAGGGGGGACAAGAGACCCAGTACTTC

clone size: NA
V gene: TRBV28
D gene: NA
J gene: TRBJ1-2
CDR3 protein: CASSKMAYGYTF
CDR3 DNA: TGTGCCAGCAGTAAAATGGCCTATGGCTACACCTTC

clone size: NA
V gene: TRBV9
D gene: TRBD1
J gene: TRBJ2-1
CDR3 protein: CASSAGTGYRNEQFF
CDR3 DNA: TGTGCCAGCAGCGCCGGGACAGGGTATCGCAATGAGCAGTTCTTC

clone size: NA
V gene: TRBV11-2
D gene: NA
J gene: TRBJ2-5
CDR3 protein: CASSLAGSQETQYF
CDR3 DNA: TGTGCCAGCAGCTTAGCGGGGTCTCAAGAGACCCAGTACTTC

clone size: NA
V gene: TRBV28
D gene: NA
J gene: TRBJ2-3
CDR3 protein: CASRGQEGGTQYF
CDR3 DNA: TGTGCCAGCAGGGGACAAGAGGGAGGGACGCAGTATTTT

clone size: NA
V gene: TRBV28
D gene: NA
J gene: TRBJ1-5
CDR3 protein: CASSLWGAGQPQHF
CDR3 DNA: TGTGCCAGCAGTTTATGGGGGGCTGGACAGCCCCAGCATTTT

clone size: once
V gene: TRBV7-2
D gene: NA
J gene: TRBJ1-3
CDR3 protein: CASSLGARGSRNTIYF
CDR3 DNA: TGTGCCAGCAGCTTAGGGGCCCGGGGCTCTAGAAACACCATATATTTT

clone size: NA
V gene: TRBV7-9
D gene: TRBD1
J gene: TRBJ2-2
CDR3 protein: CASSSVWGTVWTGELFF
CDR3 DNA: TGTGCCAGCAGCTCCGTATGGGGGACAGTCTGGACCGGGGAGCTGTTTTTT

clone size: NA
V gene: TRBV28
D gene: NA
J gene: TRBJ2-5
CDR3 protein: CASSRTREETQYF
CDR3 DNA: TGTGCCAGCAGTAGAACCAGGGAAGAGACCCAGTACTTC